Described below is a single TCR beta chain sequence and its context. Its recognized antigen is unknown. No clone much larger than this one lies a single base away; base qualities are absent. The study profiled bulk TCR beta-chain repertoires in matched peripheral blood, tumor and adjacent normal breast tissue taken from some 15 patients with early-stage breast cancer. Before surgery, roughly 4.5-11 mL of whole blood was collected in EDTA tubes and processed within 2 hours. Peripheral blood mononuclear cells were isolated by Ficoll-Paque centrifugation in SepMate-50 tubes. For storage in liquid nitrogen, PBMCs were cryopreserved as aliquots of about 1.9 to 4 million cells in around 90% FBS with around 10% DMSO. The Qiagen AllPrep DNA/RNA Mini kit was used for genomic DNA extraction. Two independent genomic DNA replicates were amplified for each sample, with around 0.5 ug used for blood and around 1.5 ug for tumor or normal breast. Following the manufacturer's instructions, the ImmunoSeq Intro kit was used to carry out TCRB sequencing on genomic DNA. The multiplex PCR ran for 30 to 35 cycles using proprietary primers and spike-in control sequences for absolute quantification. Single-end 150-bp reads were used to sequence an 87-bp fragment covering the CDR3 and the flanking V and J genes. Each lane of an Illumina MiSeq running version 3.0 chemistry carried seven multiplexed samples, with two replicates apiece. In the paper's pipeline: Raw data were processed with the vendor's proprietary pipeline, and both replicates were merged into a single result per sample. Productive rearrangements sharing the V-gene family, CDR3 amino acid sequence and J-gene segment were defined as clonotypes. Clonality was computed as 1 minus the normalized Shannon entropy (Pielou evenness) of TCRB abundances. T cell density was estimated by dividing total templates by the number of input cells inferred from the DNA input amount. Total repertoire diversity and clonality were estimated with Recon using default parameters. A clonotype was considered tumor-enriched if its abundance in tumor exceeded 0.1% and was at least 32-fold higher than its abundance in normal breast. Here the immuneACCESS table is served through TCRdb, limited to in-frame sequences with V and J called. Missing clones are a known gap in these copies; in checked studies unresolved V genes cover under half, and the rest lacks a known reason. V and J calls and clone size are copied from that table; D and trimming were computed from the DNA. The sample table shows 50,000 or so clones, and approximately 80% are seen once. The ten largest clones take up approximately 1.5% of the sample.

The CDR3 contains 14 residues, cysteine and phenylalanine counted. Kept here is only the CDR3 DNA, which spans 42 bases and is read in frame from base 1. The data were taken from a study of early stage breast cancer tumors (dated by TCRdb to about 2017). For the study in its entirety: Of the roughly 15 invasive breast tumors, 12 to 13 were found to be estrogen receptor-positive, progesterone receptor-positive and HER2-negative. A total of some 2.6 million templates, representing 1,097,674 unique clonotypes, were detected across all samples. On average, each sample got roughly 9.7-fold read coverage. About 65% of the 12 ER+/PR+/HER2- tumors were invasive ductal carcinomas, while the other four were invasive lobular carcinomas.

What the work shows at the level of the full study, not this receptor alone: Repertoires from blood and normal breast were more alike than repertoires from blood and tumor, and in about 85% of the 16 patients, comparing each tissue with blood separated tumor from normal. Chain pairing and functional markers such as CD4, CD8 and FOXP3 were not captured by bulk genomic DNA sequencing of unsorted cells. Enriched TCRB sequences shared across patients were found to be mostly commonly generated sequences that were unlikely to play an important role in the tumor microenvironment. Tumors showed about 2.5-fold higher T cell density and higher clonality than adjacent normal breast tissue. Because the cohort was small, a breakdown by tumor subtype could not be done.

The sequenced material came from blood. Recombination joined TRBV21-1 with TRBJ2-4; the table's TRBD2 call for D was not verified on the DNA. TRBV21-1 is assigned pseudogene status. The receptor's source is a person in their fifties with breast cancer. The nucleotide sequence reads TGTGCCAGCAGCAAAGAGGGGCGGGGGGACATTCAGTACTTC. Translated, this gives CASSKEGRGDIQYF.